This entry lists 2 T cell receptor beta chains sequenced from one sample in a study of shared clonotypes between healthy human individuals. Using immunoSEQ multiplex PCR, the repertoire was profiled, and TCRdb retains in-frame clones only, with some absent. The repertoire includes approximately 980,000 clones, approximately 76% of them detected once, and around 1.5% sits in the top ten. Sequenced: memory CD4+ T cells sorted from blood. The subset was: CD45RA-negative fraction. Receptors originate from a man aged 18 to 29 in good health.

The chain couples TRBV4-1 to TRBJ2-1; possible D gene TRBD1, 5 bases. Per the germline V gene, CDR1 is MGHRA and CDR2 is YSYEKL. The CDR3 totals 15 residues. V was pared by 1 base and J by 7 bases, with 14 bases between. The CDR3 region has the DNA TGCGCCAGCAGCCAAGCACAGGTCCAGCAAAATGAGCAGTTCTTC. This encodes CASSQAQVQQNEQFF.

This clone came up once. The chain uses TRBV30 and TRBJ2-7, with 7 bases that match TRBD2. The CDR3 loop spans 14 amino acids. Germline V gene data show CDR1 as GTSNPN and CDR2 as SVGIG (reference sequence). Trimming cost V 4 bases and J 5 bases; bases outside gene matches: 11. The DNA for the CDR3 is TGTGCCTGGACTCCGGGAGGATTCATGCACGAGCAGTACTTC. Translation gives CAWTPGGFMHEQYF. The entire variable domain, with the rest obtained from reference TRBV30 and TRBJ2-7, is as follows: SQTIHQWPATLVQPVGSPLSLECTVEGTSNPNLYWYRQAAGRGLQLLFYSVGIGQISSEVPQNLSASRPQDRQFILSSKKLLLSDSGFYLCAWTPGGFMHEQYFGPGTRLTVT.